These 4 T cell receptor beta chains were sequenced from one sample in a study of shared clonotypes between healthy human individuals. Only in-frame clones appear in the TCRdb table, and some are missing; sequencing was by immunoSEQ multiplex PCR. The table has hundreds of thousands of clones, approximately 79% seen once. The specimen was memory CD4+ T cells sorted from blood. Stated subset: CD45RA-negative fraction. Receptors originate from a woman aged 25 to 39 in good health.

The gene calls are TRBV30 and TRBJ1-5, with 8 bases fitting TRBD1. Germline V gives CDR1 GTSNPN, CDR2 SVGIG (reference sequence). With 1 base clipped from V and 4 bases from J, the junction kept 3 bases outside the gene matches. This CDR3 region has 14 residues. CDR3 DNA: TGTGCCTGGAGTGACGGACAGGGTAATCAGCCCCAGCATTTT. Protein sequence: CAWSDGQGNQPQHF. Complete variable domain (other parts from reference TRBV30 and TRBJ1-5): SQTIHQWPATLVQPVGSPLSLECTVEGTSNPNLYWYRQAAGRGLQLLFYSVGIGQISSEVPQNLSASRPQDRQFILSSKKLLLSDSGFYLCAWSDGQGNQPQHFGDGTRLSIL.

This chain joins TRBV7-8 and TRBJ2-7; no clear D gene. CDR1 SGHVS and CDR2 FQNEAQ come from the germline V gene. The CDR3 is 11 residues long. V was clipped by 1 base and J by 8 bases, with 6 bases between them. The CDR3 nucleotides are TGTGCCAGCAGCTTAGAAGAAAAGCAGTACTTC. Translating it yields CASSLEEKQYF.

V usage is TRBV28 and J usage is TRBJ1-4; D remains ambiguous. Germline lookup yields CDR1 MDHEN and CDR2 SYDVKM. Trimming took 2 bases from V and 5 from J, leaving 18 bases between them. CDR3 length: 17 amino acids. This CDR3 reads CASSLIQLSGPNEKLFF. The CDR3, as DNA: TGTGCCAGCAGTTTAATCCAGCTAAGCGGTCCAAATGAAAAACTGTTTTTT.

This chain connects TRBV5-1 to TRBJ2-3; D unclear. The length of the CDR3 is 13 residues. In germline, CDR1 is SGHRS, CDR2 YFSETQ. With 2 bases removed from V and 2 bases from J, the gap between germline ends came to 6 bases. The CDR3 loop reads CASSFLNTDTQYF. DNA for the CDR3: TGCGCCAGCAGCTTCCTAAACACAGATACGCAGTATTTT.